This TCR beta chain was recorded in a study of blood T cell repertoires in COVID-19. Study-wide context: Both acute and convalescent COVID-19 samples were obtained from the United States, Italy and Spain. PBMCs, B-cell-depleted T cells, or T cells provided the cDNA or gDNA that made up the material.

CDR1 and CDR2 (germline): GTSNPN, SVGIG (reference sequence). The CDR3 has 15 amino acids. Trimming took 5 bases from V and 2 from J; bases not matched to a gene: 12. As handled by the study authors: Cell counts per sample came from amplifying reference gene primers. Libraries were prepared by immunoSEQ multiplex PCR; TCRdb keeps only in-frame clonotypes and omits some of them. V and J calls and clone size are copied from that table; D and trimming were computed from the DNA. The sample shows about 86,000 clones, roughly 84% of them seen only once. The receptor's source is a man between 65 and 85 years old with acute or convalescent COVID-19. The rearrangement joins TRBV30 to TRBJ2-7, with 7 positions matching TRBD2. Sequencing used peripheral blood. The CDR3 region is CAWHGGGSITYEQYF. Written as DNA, the CDR3 is TGTGCCTGGCATGGGGGAGGGAGTATCACCTACGAGCAGTACTTC. Filled out from reference TRBV30 and TRBJ2-7, the complete variable domain reads SQTIHQWPATLVQPVGSPLSLECTVEGTSNPNLYWYRQAAGRGLQLLFYSVGIGQISSEVPQNLSASRPQDRQFILSSKKLLLSDSGFYLCAWHGGGSITYEQYFGPGTRLTVT.